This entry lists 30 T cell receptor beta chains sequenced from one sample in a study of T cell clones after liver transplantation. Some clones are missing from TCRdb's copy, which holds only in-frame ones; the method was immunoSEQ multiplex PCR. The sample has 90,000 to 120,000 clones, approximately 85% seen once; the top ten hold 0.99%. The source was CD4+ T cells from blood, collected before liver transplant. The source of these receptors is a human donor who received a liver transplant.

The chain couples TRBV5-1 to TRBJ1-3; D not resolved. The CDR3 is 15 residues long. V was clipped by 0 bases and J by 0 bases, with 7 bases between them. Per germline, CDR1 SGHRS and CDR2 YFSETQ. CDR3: CASSLGYFSGNTIYF. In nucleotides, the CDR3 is TGCGCCAGCAGCTTGGGATACTTCTCTGGAAACACCATATATTTT.

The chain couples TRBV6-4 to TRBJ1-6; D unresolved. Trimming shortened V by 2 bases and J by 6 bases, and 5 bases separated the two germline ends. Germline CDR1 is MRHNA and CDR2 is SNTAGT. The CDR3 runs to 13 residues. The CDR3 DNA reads TGTGCCAGCAGTGACAGGGTTAATTCACCCCTCCACTTT. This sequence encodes CASSDRVNSPLHF.

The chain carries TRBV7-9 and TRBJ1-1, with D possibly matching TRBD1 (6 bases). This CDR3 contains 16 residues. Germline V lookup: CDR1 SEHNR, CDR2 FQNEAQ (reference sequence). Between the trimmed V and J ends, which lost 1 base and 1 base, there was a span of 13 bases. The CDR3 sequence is CASSLGRGAENTEAFF. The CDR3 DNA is TGTGCCAGCAGCTTAGGCAGGGGCGCGGAGAACACTGAAGCTTTCTTT.

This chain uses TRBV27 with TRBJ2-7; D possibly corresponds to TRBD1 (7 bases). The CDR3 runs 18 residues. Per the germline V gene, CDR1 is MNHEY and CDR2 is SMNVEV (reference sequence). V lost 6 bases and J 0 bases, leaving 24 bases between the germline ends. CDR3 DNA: TGTGCCAGCAGCTTAGTGGCAGGGGGGCCCGTCGCCTCCTACGAGCAGTACTTC. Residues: CASSLVAGGPVASYEQYF.

The CDR3 nucleotides are TGCGCCAGCAGCTCCCCAAAACACCACGAGCAGTACTTC. Its translation is CASSSPKHHEQYF. The chain couples TRBV5-1 to TRBJ2-7; D gene ambiguous. The CDR3 extends over 13 amino acids. Looked up from germline, CDR1 is SGHRS and CDR2 is YFSETQ. With 3 bases removed from V and 5 bases from J, the gap between germline ends came to 12 bases.

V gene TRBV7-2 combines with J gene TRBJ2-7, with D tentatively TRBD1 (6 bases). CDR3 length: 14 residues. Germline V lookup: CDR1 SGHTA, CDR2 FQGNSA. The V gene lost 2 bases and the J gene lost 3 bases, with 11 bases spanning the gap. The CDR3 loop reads CASSLNRDNYEQYF. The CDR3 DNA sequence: TGTGCCAGCAGCTTAAATCGGGACAACTACGAGCAGTACTTC.

In DNA form, the CDR3 reads TGTGCCAGCTGTAAGGGACGGACACAAGAGACCCAGTACTTC. It specifies CASCKGRTQETQYF. The rearrangement joins TRBV18 to TRBJ2-5, with D tentatively TRBD1 or TRBD2 (5 bases each). The V gene's germline CDR1 is KGHSH and CDR2 LQKENI. V was cut by 7 bases and J by 2 bases, with 14 bases left in between. The CDR3 sequence is 14 residues long. Full variable domain (missing parts from reference TRBV18 and TRBJ2-5): NAGVMQNPRHLVRRRGQEARLRCSPMKGHSHVYWYRQLPEEGLKFMVYLQKENIIDESGMPKERFSAEFPKEGPSILRIQQVVRGDSAAYFCASCKGRTQETQYFGPGTRLLVL.

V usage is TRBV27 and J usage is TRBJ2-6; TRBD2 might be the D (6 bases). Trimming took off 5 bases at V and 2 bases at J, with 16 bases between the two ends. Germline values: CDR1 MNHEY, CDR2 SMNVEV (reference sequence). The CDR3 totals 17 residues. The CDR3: CASSPLYRTTGANVLTF. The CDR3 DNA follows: TGTGCCAGCAGTCCCCTATACAGGACTACTGGGGCCAACGTCCTGACTTTC.

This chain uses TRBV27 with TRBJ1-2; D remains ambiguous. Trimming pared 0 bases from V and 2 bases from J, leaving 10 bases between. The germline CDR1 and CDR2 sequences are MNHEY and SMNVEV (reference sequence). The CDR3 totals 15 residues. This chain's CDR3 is CASSLSLAGNYGYTF. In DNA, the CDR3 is TGTGCCAGCAGTTTATCGCTGGCAGGCAACTATGGCTACACCTTC.

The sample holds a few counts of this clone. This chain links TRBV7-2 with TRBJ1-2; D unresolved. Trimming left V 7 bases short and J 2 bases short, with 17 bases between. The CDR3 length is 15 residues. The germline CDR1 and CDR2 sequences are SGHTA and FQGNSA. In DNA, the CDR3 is TGTGCCAGCACCCAGAATCCGGGTGGCAACTATGGCTACACCTTC. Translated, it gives CASTQNPGGNYGYTF.

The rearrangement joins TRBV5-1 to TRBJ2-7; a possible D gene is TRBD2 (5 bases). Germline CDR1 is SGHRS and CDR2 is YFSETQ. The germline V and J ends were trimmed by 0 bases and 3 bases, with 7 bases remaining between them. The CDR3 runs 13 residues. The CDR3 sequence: CASSLDGDYEQYF. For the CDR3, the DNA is TGCGCCAGCAGCTTGGACGGGGACTACGAGCAGTACTTC.

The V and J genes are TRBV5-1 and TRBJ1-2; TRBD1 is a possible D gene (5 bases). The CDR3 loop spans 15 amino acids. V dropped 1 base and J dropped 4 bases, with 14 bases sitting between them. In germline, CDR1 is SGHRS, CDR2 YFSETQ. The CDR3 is CASSLSGRGFYGYTF. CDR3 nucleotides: TGCGCCAGCAGCTTGTCTGGGCGGGGGTTCTATGGCTACACCTTC. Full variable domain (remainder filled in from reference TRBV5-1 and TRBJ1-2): KAGVTQTPRYLIKTRGQQVTLSCSPISGHRSVSWYQQTPGQGLQFLFEYFSETQRNKGNFPGRFSGRQFSNSRSEMNVSTLELGDSALYLCASSLSGRGFYGYTFGSGTRLTVV.

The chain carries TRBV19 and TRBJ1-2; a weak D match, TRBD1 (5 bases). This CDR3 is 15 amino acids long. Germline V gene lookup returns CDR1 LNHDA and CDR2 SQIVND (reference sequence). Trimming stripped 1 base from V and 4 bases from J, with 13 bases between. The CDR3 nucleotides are TGTGCCAGTAGTATAGGGGGCGCCGGAATCTATGGCTACACCTTC. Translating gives CASSIGGAGIYGYTF.

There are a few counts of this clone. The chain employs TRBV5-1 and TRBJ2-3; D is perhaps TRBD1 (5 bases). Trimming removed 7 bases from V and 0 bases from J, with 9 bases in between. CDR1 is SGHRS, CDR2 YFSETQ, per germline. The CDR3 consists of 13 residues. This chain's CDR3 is CASEAGSTDTQYF. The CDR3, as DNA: TGCGCCAGCGAGGCAGGGAGCACAGATACGCAGTATTTT.

CDR3 sequence reads: CASSIDRWTSGQYEQYF. The CDR3 DNA reads TGTGCCAGTAGTATAGATCGGTGGACTAGCGGGCAATACGAGCAGTACTTC. The V and J genes are TRBV19 and TRBJ2-7, with 11 bases aligning to TRBD2. The germline V gene encodes CDR1 LNHDA and CDR2 SQIVND (reference sequence). CDR3 size: 17 residues. Trimming at V came to 0 bases and at J to 4 bases, leaving 8 bases not matched to a gene.

CDR3 in DNA: TGTGCCAGCAGTTTTGGAGTGAAGCTTGAAGCTTTCTTT. The encoded protein is CASSFGVKLEAFF. This chain links TRBV27 with TRBJ1-1; the D is unclear. Germline CDR1 and CDR2: MNHEY and SMNVEV (reference sequence). The V gene lost 3 bases and the J gene lost 7 bases, with 12 bases spanning the gap. The length of the CDR3 is 13 residues.

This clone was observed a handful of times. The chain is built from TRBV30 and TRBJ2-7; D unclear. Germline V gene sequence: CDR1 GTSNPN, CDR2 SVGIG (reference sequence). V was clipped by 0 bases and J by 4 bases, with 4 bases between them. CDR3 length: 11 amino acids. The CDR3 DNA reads TGTGCCTGGAGTGTACGTTACGAGCAGTACTTC. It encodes CAWSVRYEQYF.

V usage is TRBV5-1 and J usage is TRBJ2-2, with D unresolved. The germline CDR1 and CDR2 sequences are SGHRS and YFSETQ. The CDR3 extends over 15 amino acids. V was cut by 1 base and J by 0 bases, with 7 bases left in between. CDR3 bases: TGCGCCAGCAGCTTGTTGGGTACGAACACCGGGGAGCTGTTTTTT. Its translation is CASSLLGTNTGELFF.

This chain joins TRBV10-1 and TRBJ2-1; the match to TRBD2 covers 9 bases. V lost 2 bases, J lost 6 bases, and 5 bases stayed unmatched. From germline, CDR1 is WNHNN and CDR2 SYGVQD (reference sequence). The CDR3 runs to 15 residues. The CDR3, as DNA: TGCGCCAGCAGTGAGACCGGGACTAGCTTCAATGAGCAGTTCTTC. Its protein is CASSETGTSFNEQFF.

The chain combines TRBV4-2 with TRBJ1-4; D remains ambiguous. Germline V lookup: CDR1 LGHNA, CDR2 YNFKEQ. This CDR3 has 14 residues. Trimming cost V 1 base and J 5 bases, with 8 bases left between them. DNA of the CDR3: TGTGCCAGCAGCCAAGCGGCCGCAAATGAAAAACTGTTTTTT. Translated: CASSQAAANEKLFF.

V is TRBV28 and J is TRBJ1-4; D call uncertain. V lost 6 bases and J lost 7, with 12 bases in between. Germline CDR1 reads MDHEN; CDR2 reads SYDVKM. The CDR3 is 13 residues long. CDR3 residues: CASSPMALEKLFF. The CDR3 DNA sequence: TGTGCCAGCAGCCCTATGGCTCTTGAAAAACTGTTTTTT.

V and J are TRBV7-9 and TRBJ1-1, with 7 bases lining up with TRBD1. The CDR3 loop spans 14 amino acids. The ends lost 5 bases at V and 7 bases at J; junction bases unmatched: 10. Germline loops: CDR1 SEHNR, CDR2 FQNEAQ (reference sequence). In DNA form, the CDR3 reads TGTGCCAGCAGCCCAAGGGACAGACAACATGAAGCTTTCTTT. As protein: CASSPRDRQHEAFF.

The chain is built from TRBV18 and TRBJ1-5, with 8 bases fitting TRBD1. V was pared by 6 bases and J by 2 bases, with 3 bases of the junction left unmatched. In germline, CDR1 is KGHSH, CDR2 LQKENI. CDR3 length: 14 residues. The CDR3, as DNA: TGTGCCAGCTCGCAGACAGGGGGCAATCAGCCCCAGCATTTT. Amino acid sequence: CASSQTGGNQPQHF. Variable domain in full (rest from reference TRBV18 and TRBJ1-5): NAGVMQNPRHLVRRRGQEARLRCSPMKGHSHVYWYRQLPEEGLKFMVYLQKENIIDESGMPKERFSAEFPKEGPSILRIQQVVRGDSAAYFCASSQTGGNQPQHFGDGTRLSIL.

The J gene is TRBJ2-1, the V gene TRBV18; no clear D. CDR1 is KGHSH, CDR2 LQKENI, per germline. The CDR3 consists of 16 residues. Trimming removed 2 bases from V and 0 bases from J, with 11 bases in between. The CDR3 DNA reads TGTGCCAGCTCACCAGGTAGCTCGAGCTCCTACAATGAGCAGTTCTTC. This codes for CASSPGSSSSYNEQFF.

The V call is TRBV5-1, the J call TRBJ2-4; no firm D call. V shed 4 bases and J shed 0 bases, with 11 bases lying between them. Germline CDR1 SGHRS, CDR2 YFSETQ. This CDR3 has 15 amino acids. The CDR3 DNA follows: TGCGCCAGCAGCCCTAAGGATCTAGCCAAAAACATTCAGTACTTC. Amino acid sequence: CASSPKDLAKNIQYF. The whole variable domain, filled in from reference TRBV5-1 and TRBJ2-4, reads KAGVTQTPRYLIKTRGQQVTLSCSPISGHRSVSWYQQTPGQGLQFLFEYFSETQRNKGNFPGRFSGRQFSNSRSEMNVSTLELGDSALYLCASSPKDLAKNIQYFGAGTRLSVL.

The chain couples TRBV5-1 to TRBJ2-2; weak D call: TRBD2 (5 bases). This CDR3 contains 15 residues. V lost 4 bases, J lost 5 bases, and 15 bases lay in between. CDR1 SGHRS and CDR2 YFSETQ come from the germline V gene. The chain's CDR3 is CASSGSNEVTGELFF. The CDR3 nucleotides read TGCGCCAGCAGCGGGAGTAACGAAGTAACCGGGGAGCTGTTTTTT. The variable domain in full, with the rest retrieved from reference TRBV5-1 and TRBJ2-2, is KAGVTQTPRYLIKTRGQQVTLSCSPISGHRSVSWYQQTPGQGLQFLFEYFSETQRNKGNFPGRFSGRQFSNSRSEMNVSTLELGDSALYLCASSGSNEVTGELFFGEGSRLTVL.

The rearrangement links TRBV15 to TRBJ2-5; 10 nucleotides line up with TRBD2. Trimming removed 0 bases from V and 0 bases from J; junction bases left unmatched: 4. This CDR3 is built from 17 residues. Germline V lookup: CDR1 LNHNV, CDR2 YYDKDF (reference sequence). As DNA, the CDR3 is TGTGCCACCAGCAGAGAATATACTAGCGGGGACCAAGAGACCCAGTACTTC. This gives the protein CATSREYTSGDQETQYF.

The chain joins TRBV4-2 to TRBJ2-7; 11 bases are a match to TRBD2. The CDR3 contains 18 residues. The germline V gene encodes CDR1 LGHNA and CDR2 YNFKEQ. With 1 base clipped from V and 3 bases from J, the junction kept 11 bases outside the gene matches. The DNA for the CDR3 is TGTGCCAGCAGCCAAGCAACCTTTACTAGCGGGAGCGTCTACGAGCAGTACTTC. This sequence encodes CASSQATFTSGSVYEQYF.

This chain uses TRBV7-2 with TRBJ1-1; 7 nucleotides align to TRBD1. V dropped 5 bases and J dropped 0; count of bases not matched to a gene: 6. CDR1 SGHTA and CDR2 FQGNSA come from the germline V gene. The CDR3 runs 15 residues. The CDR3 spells CASSQRQGMNTEAFF. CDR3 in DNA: TGTGCCAGCAGCCAAAGACAGGGAATGAACACTGAAGCTTTCTTT.

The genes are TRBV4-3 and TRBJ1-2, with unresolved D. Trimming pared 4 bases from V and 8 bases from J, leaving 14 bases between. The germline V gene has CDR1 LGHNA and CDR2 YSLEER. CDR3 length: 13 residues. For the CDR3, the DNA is TGCGCCAGCAGCCCCAGGTCCGGCGGAGGCTACACCTTC. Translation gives CASSPRSGGGYTF.